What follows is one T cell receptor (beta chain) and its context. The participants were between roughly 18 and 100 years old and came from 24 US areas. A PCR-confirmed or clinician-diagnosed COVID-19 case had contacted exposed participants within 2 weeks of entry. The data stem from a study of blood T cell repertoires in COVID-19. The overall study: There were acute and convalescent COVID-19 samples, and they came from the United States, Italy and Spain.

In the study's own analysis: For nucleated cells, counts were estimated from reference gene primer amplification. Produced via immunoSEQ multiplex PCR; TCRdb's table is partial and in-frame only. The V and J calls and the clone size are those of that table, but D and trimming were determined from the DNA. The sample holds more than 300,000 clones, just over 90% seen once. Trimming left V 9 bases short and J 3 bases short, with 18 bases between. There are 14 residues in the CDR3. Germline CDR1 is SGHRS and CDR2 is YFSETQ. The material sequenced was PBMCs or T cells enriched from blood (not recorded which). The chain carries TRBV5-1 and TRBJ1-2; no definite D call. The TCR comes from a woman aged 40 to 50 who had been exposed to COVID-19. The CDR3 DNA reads TGCGCCACCTCGTTCGGTTTTGAGGACTATGGCTACACCTTC. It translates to CATSFGFEDYGYTF.